The rows below give T cell receptor beta chains drawn from one sample of a study of blood T cell repertoires in COVID-19. Generated by immunoSEQ multiplex PCR, the TCRdb table keeps only in-frame clones and is missing some. The sample has some 150,000 clones, 82% seen once. The sequenced sample was peripheral blood. Every receptor here comes from a woman aged 70 to 79 with acute or convalescent COVID-19. Both conserved end residues are part of each CDR3. The D gene is left open where the match is weak. Clone size appears in some rows only: once, few, many, or a class for an expanded clone.

D,size,J,V,DNA,CDR3
-,-,TRBJ1-1,TRBV7-9,TGTGCCAGCAGCTTCACAGCCCAGGAAGCTTTCTTT,CASSFTAQEAFF
-,-,TRBJ2-2,TRBV12-3/TRBV12-4,TGTGCCAGCAGTTTAAGGGGCTCCGGGGAGCTGTTTTTT,CASSLRGSGELFF
-,-,TRBJ1-3,TRBV13,TGTGCCAGCAGCCTACAGCCGATCTCTGGAAACACCATATATTTT,CASSLQPISGNTIYF
TRBD1,few,TRBJ2-7,TRBV11-2,TGTGCCAGCAGATGGGGGACAGGGGGGCCCTACGAGCAGTACTTC,CASRWGTGGPYEQYF
TRBD1,-,TRBJ2-5,TRBV7-2,TGTGCCAGCAGCGCCTCACAGGGGCAAGAGACCCAGTACTTC,CASSASQGQETQYF
-,-,TRBJ2-3,TRBV18,TGTGCCAGCTCACCCCAGCAGGGTCCCAGCACAGATACGCAGTATTTT,CASSPQQGPSTDTQYF
-,few,TRBJ1-5,TRBV11-2,TGTGCCAGCAGCTTAGAGAGGTTTCAGCCCCAGCATTTT,CASSLERFQPQHF
-,-,TRBJ2-2,TRBV12-1,TGTGCCAGCAGCGTCCGGGACACCTACACCGGGGAGCTGTTTTTT,CASSVRDTYTGELFF
-,-,TRBJ1-4,TRBV7-8,TGTGCCAGCAGCTTACGAAGGGGCTATAATGAAAAACTGTTTTTT,CASSLRRGYNEKLFF
-,few,TRBJ2-5,TRBV27,TGTGCCAGCAGAACAGGGCTAAAGACCCAGTACTTC,CASRTGLKTQYF
TRBD2,once,TRBJ2-3,TRBV2,TGTGCCACCCTACCCCGACTAGCTGTCAGCACAGATACGCAGTATTTT,CATLPRLAVSTDTQYF
-,-,TRBJ1-5,TRBV2,TGTGCCAGCAGGAAGATAGAGGGCGACAATCAGCCCCAGCATTTT,CASRKIEGDNQPQHF
-,-,TRBJ1-1,TRBV6-2/TRBV6-3,TGTGCCAGCAGTCCCCCGACAGAGAACACTGAAGCTTTCTTT,CASSPPTENTEAFF
-,-,TRBJ1-1,TRBV5-1,TGCGCCAGCAGCACGACACAGGGTATGAACACTGAAGCTTTCTTT,CASSTTQGMNTEAFF
-,-,TRBJ1-2,TRBV19,TGTGCCAGTAGTATAGGATCTCAGGGGCTATTTGGCTACACCTTC,CASSIGSQGLFGYTF
-,-,TRBJ1-2,TRBV4-1,TGCGCCAGCAGCCAAGATCGGTCCTATGGCTACACCTTC,CASSQDRSYGYTF
TRBD1,-,TRBJ1-5,TRBV29-1,TGCAGCGCCGGCGGTCAGGGGGAACAGCCCCAGCATTTT,CSAGGQGEQPQHF
TRBD2,once,TRBJ2-1,TRBV7-3,TGCGCCAGCGCCAGGCTAGCGGGGGGCGACTTGGGGGACAATGAGCAGTTCTTC,CASARLAGGDLGDNEQFF
TRBD1,-,TRBJ1-3,TRBV11-2,TGTGCCAGCAGCTTAATGGGACAGGGGGCCTTCTCTGGAAACACCATATATTTT,CASSLMGQGAFSGNTIYF
-,few,TRBJ1-1,TRBV30,TGTGCCTGGAGTGTACAATGGAACACTGAAGCTTTCTTT,CAWSVQWNTEAFF
TRBD2,once,TRBJ2-1,TRBV7-2,TGTGCCAGCAGCTCCCTTAGACTAGCGAGTAATGAGCAGTTCTTC,CASSSLRLASNEQFF
-,-,TRBJ1-2,TRBV28,TGTGCCAGCAGTTTATTTCAGGGGCTAGGCTACACCTTC,CASSLFQGLGYTF
TRBD1,-,TRBJ1-1,TRBV29-1,TGCAGCGTGCTCGGACAGGGTTGGACTGAAGCTTTCTTT,CSVLGQGWTEAFF
-,-,TRBJ2-3,TRBV18,TGTGCCAGCTCAATAAGCACAGATACGCAGTATTTT,CASSISTDTQYF
-,once,TRBJ2-7,TRBV4-1,TGCGCCAGCAGCCAAGTAACTAGCACCGAGCAGTACTTC,CASSQVTSTEQYF
-,-,TRBJ1-1,TRBV12-3/TRBV12-4,TGTGCCAGCAGTTTTAGGGGAAACACTGAAGCTTTCTTT,CASSFRGNTEAFF
-,once,TRBJ2-1,TRBV7-2,TGTGCCAGCAGCTTAGGGGTAACTAGCTACAATGAGCAGTTCTTC,CASSLGVTSYNEQFF
-,-,TRBJ1-3,TRBV10-3,TGTGCCATCAGCAACCTACAGGGTGCCATGGGAAACACCATATATTTT,CAISNLQGAMGNTIYF
TRBD1,-,TRBJ1-6,TRBV3-1/TRBV3-2,TGTGCCAGCAGCCAAGCCACAGGGGGGGATTCACCCCTCCACTTT,CASSQATGGDSPLHF
TRBD1,-,TRBJ1-5,TRBV19,TGTGCCAGTAGTATCCGGACAGGAGTCAATCAGCCCCAGCATTTT,CASSIRTGVNQPQHF
-,-,TRBJ2-5,TRBV7-2,TGTGCCAGCAGCTTAGCGGGGGGTGGGGAGACCCAGTACTTC,CASSLAGGGETQYF
-,-,TRBJ1-5,TRBV3-1/TRBV3-2,TGTGCCAGCAGCCAACAGAGCAATCAGCCCCAGCATTTT,CASSQQSNQPQHF
TRBD1,-,TRBJ1-1,TRBV6-2/TRBV6-3,TGTGCCAGCAGGCCTCAGGGGGCCCAGAACACTGAAGCTTTCTTT,CASRPQGAQNTEAFF
-,-,TRBJ2-7,TRBV4-1,TGCGCCAGCAGCCAAGATCGCACACTAATCTCCTACGAGCAGTACTTC,CASSQDRTLISYEQYF
TRBD2,-,TRBJ2-2,TRBV3-1/TRBV3-2,TGTGCCAGCAGCCAATTTGCGGGAGGTACCGGGGAGCTGTTTTTT,CASSQFAGGTGELFF
-,once,TRBJ1-1,TRBV4-3,TGCGCCAGCAGCCAAGTATTTACAGGGAACACTGAAGCTTTCTTT,CASSQVFTGNTEAFF
TRBD1,-,TRBJ2-7,TRBV7-9,TGTGCCAGCAGCGTAGTACAGGGGGCCTACGAGCAGTACTTC,CASSVVQGAYEQYF
-,-,TRBJ1-6,TRBV19,TGTGCCAGTAGTACCACCGGAGGATCACCCCTCCACTTT,CASSTTGGSPLHF
TRBD1,-,TRBJ2-7,TRBV18,TGTGCCAGCTCGCAGTCGGGACAGGGTTACGAGCAGTACTTC,CASSQSGQGYEQYF
TRBD2,-,TRBJ2-7,TRBV28,TGTGCCAGCAGTACAGGGAGTAGCGGGAGGATCTTTTACGAGCAGTACTTC,CASSTGSSGRIFYEQYF
TRBD1,-,TRBJ1-4,TRBV6-5,TGTGCCAGCAGCCGACAGGGGCTATCTAATGAAAAACTGTTTTTT,CASSRQGLSNEKLFF
TRBD2,-,TRBJ2-7,TRBV10-3,TGTGCCATCAGTGAGTTGGCTAGCGGGAAGTCCTACGAGCAGTACTTC,CAISELASGKSYEQYF
TRBD1,few,TRBJ2-7,TRBV2,TGTGCCAGCAGTGGGGGACAGGGTCTAGGCTACGAGCAGTACTTC,CASSGGQGLGYEQYF
-,-,TRBJ1-1,TRBV5-1,TGCGCCAGCGCTACCGTTGGTGGGGCTGGGACTGAAGCTTTCTTT,CASATVGGAGTEAFF
TRBD1,once,TRBJ1-2,TRBV6-5,TGTGCCAGCAGTACGACGGGACAGGGCCGATATGGCTACACCTTC,CASSTTGQGRYGYTF
TRBD1,few,TRBJ1-1,TRBV3-1/TRBV3-2,TGTGCCAGCAGCCCCGGGACAGGGGGCGGGTCGGCTGAAGCTTTCTTT,CASSPGTGGGSAEAFF
-,-,TRBJ2-5,TRBV20-1,TGCAGTGTCAAGGTGGAGGAGACCCAGTACTTC,CSVKVEETQYF
-,-,TRBJ2-1,TRBV19,TGTGCCAGTAGTATCTTTGCGGGACCCAACAATGAGCAGTTCTTC,CASSIFAGPNNEQFF
TRBD2,-,TRBJ2-3,TRBV6-2/TRBV6-3,TGTGCCAGCGGCCTAGCGGGGGGGAATACGCAGTATTTT,CASGLAGGNTQYF
TRBD2,-,TRBJ2-1,TRBV3-1/TRBV3-2,TGTGCCAGCAGCCCCTATAGCGGGAGGGCCGGCTACAATGAGCAGTTCTTC,CASSPYSGRAGYNEQFF
TRBD1,-,TRBJ2-1,TRBV28,TGTGCCAGTAGCAGGGGGCGCAGGACCACAGGAGCTGAGCAGTTCTTC,CASSRGRRTTGAEQFF
TRBD1,-,TRBJ1-5,TRBV30,TGTGCCTGGAGAACCCGGGACAGGGTGGATCAGCCCCAGCATTTT,CAWRTRDRVDQPQHF
TRBD1,-,TRBJ2-7,TRBV28,TGTGCCAGCAGTCCACTCCGGGACAGGGTACCCGAGCAGTACTTC,CASSPLRDRVPEQYF
TRBD1,-,TRBJ2-2,TRBV3-1/TRBV3-2,TGTGCCAGCAGCCAAGATCGACCGGGACAGGGGAAGGGGGAGCTGTTTTTT,CASSQDRPGQGKGELFF
-,-,TRBJ2-6,TRBV6-6,TGTGCCAGCAGGGACGGGGTATCTGGGGCCAACGTCCTGACTTTC,CASRDGVSGANVLTF
-,-,TRBJ1-6,TRBV7-2,TGTGCCAGCAGCTCAGGGGATCTCTATAATTCACCCCTCCACTTT,CASSSGDLYNSPLHF
TRBD1,-,TRBJ1-1,TRBV7-2,TGTGCCAGCAGCCTAAGACAGGGTAGCACTGAAGCTTTCTTT,CASSLRQGSTEAFF
TRBD2,-,TRBJ2-1,TRBV7-2,TGTGCCAGCAGCCCGGGACTAGCCAACAATGAGCAGTTCTTC,CASSPGLANNEQFF
-,-,TRBJ2-2,TRBV30,TGTGCCTGGAGTTACAGAAGCACCGGGGAGCTGTTTTTT,CAWSYRSTGELFF